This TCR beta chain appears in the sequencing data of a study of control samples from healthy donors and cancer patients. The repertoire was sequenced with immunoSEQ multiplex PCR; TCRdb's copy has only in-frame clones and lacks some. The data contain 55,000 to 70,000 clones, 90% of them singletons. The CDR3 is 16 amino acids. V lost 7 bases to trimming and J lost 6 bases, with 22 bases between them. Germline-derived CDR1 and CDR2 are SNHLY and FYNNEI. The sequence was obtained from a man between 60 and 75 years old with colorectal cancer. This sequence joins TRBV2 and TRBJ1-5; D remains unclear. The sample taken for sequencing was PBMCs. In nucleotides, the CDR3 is TGTGCCAGCACGGATCGCCGGGGAAACGGGCTTCAGCCCCAGCATTTT. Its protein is CASTDRRGNGLQPQHF.